These 25 T cell receptor beta chains share one sample of origin, sequenced in a study of CD8 T cells in Susac syndrome. A quantity of 0.5 to 1 ug RNA underwent reverse transcription using random hexamers. TCRdb re-derived calls from the immunoSEQ multiplex PCR reads in MiXCR, one entry per CDR3 protein. The table includes over 120,000 distinct CDR3 sequences, approximately 95% detected once. Material: CD4+ T cells from PBMCs. These receptors all come from a human donor with Susac syndrome.

This clonotype was detected once. This chain's CDR3 is CATSIDRVKLFF. CDR3 in DNA: TGTGCCACCAGCATCGACAGGGTTAAACTGTTTTTT. The chain links TRBV15 to TRBJ1-4, with TRBD1 matching 7 bases. Germline V gene lookup returns CDR1 LNHNV and CDR2 YYDKDF (reference sequence). Losses at the gene ends were 4 bases for V and 11 bases for J; bases not matched to a gene: 4. This CDR3 has 12 residues.

V is TRBV12-3 or TRBV12-4 and J is TRBJ2-7; 10 positions match TRBD2. The CDR3 covers 14 residues. With V trimmed by 5 bases and J by 3 bases, 4 bases remained unmatched. The chain's CDR3 is CASSPTSGFYEQYF. In DNA, the CDR3 is TGTGCCAGCAGTCCGACTAGCGGGTTCTACGAGCAGTACTTC.

This chain joins TRBV20-1 and TRBJ2-3; 13 nucleotides line up with TRBD2. Germline V CDR1 and CDR2: DFQATT, SNEGSKA (reference sequence). V was pared by 5 bases and J by 5 bases, with 7 bases of the junction left unmatched. This CDR3 contains 15 residues. CDR3 bases: TGCAGTGCTGATACTAGCGGGGGGGCCTTAGATACGCAGTATTTT. This sequence encodes CSADTSGGALDTQYF.

The chain uses TRBV20-1 and TRBJ2-5; D ambiguous. The CDR3 has 12 amino acids. V lost 4 bases and J lost 2, with 8 bases in between. Germline-derived CDR1 and CDR2 are DFQATT and SNEGSKA (reference sequence). Here the CDR3 DNA reads TGCAGTGCTAAGCACAGTCAAGAGACCCAGTACTTC. Its translation: CSAKHSQETQYF.

The V gene is TRBV5-4, the J gene TRBJ2-3; tentative D call: TRBD2 (6 bases). This CDR3 is built from 15 residues. CDR1 and CDR2 from the germline V gene are SGHNT and YYREEE (reference sequence). Trimming removed 0 bases from V and 2 bases from J, with 10 bases in between. The CDR3 DNA is TGTGCCAGCAGCTTGGCGGGGACTCACACAGATACGCAGTATTTT. As protein: CASSLAGTHTDTQYF.

CDR3 DNA sequence: TGTGCCTGGACATCTGGACAGGGAATCGATGGCTACACCTTC. Translation: CAWTSGQGIDGYTF. The chain employs TRBV30 and TRBJ1-2; 8 nucleotides agree with TRBD1. The junction had 10 bases not matched to a gene; V was cut back by 4 bases and J by 6 bases. Germline CDR1 GTSNPN, CDR2 SVGIG (reference sequence). The CDR3 extends over 14 amino acids.

CDR3 sequence reads: CASSLARGDDKQETQYF. CDR3 in DNA: TGCGCCAGCAGCTTGGCCAGGGGGGACGACAAACAAGAGACCCAGTACTTC. J is TRBJ2-5 and V is TRBV5-1; TRBD1 is a possible D gene (7 bases). Germline-derived CDR1 and CDR2 are SGHRS and YFSETQ. CDR3 length: 17 amino acids. V lost 0 bases and J 2 bases, leaving 17 bases between the germline ends.

The chain combines TRBV23-1 with TRBJ1-5; tentatively, D is TRBD1 (5 bases). TRBV23-1 is placed among ORFs of uncertain function. Trimming took 2 bases from V and 0 from J, leaving 14 bases between them. The CDR3 loop spans 17 amino acids. CDR3 residues: CASSQPGAAHSNQPQHF. DNA of the CDR3: TGCGCCAGCAGTCAACCCGGGGCCGCCCATAGCAATCAGCCCCAGCATTTT.

The rearrangement links TRBV15 to TRBJ2-1; D may match TRBD1 or TRBD2 (5 bases each). This CDR3 contains 13 residues. Trimming shortened V by 5 bases and J by 9 bases, and 14 bases separated the two germline ends. Germline CDR1 and CDR2: LNHNV and YYDKDF (reference sequence). CDR3 in amino acids: CATSRDLQGEQFF. CDR3 sequence (DNA): TGTGCCACCAGCCGGGACCTTCAGGGTGAGCAGTTCTTC.

V is TRBV25-1 and J is TRBJ1-2; D not certain. Germline lookup yields CDR1 MGHDK and CDR2 SYGVNS. Between the trimmed V and J ends, which lost 3 bases and 4 bases, there was a span of 9 bases. The CDR3 extends over 13 amino acids. The CDR3 region is CASSDPGPYGYTF. CDR3 DNA: TGTGCCAGCAGTGACCCCGGGCCCTATGGCTACACCTTC.

The chain couples TRBV6-5 to TRBJ1-5; D is unresolved. CDR1 and CDR2 (germline): MNHEY, SVGAGI. V was pared by 2 bases and J by 2 bases, with 7 bases between. The length of the CDR3 is 14 residues. CDR3 in amino acids: CASSYVGGNQPQHF. CDR3 nucleotide sequence: TGTGCCAGCAGTTACGTCGGGGGCAATCAGCCCCAGCATTTT.

The J gene is TRBJ2-7, the V gene TRBV5-4, with 10 nucleotides matching TRBD2. With V trimmed by 0 bases and J by 4 bases, 1 base remained unmatched. Germline lookup yields CDR1 SGHNT and CDR2 YYREEE (reference sequence). The CDR3 covers 14 residues. CDR3 loop: CASSLDSGRYEQYF. Written as DNA, the CDR3 is TGTGCCAGCAGCTTGGATAGCGGGAGGTACGAGCAGTACTTC.

This sequence joins TRBV5-1 and TRBJ1-6; D gene ambiguous. Germline lookup yields CDR1 SGHRS and CDR2 YFSETQ. V gave up 2 bases and J gave up 10 bases, with 13 bases separating them. The CDR3 length is 14 residues. CDR3 DNA: TGCGCCAGCAGCTTTCGAGGAATTGACTCACCCCTCCACTTT. Residues: CASSFRGIDSPLHF.

The chain uses TRBV6-5 and TRBJ2-5, with TRBD1 matching over 10 bases. Germline V gene data show CDR1 as MNHEY and CDR2 as SVGAGI. The CDR3 extends over 14 amino acids. After removal of 6 bases from V and 5 bases from J, the junction contained 6 bases not matched to a gene. The CDR3 reads CASRTGGRQETQYF. The CDR3 DNA reads TGTGCCAGCAGGACAGGGGGCCGACAGGAGACCCAGTACTTC.

V usage is TRBV28 and J usage is TRBJ2-7; tentative D call: TRBD1 (6 bases). V was pared by 6 bases and J by 2 bases, with 17 bases between. Germline-derived CDR1 and CDR2 are MDHEN and SYDVKM. The CDR3 sequence is 15 residues long. The CDR3 region has the DNA TGTGCCAGCAGAGAGGACAGACTCCTAACCTACGAGCAGTACTTC. Its translation is CASREDRLLTYEQYF. Based on the CDR3 plus reference TRBV28 and TRBJ2-7, the full variable domain is DVKVTQSSRYLVKRTGEKVFLECVQDMDHENMFWYRQDPGLGLRLIYFSYDVKMKEKGDIPEGYSVSREKKERFSLILESASTNQTSMYLCASREDRLLTYEQYFGPGTRLTVT.

The rearrangement uses TRBV7-9 and TRBJ1-1; D gene uncertain. The CDR3 is made up of 11 amino acids. V was shortened by 7 bases and J by 3 bases, with 6 bases between the two germline ends. Per the germline V gene, CDR1 is SEHNR and CDR2 is FQNEAQ (reference sequence). For the CDR3, the DNA is TGTGCCAGCAACACGGACACTGAAGCTTTCTTT. This sequence encodes CASNTDTEAFF.

The CDR3 sequence is CASSLTRQNTEAFF. CDR3 coding DNA: TGTGCCAGCAGTTTGACGCGACAGAACACTGAAGCTTTCTTT. The rearrangement uses TRBV28 and TRBJ1-1; D unclear. This CDR3 has 14 amino acids. Between the trimmed V and J ends, which lost 3 bases and 1 base, there was a span of 9 bases. Germline CDR1 MDHEN, CDR2 SYDVKM.

This chain joins TRBV20-1 and TRBJ2-2; TRBD1 matches at 7 bases. The ends lost 3 bases at V and 3 bases at J; junction bases unmatched: 4. This CDR3 comprises 14 residues. Looked up from germline, CDR1 is DFQATT and CDR2 is SNEGSKA (reference sequence). Here the CDR3 reads CSASTGVHTGELFF. Written as DNA, the CDR3 is TGCAGTGCTAGCACAGGGGTTCACACCGGGGAGCTGTTTTTT.

Concerning this clonotype: The junction does not match germline at one end; this may be a read error. V and J are TRBV14 and TRBJ2-1; a weak D match, TRBD2 (7 bases). The CDR3 is 12 residues long. Germline CDR1 is SGHDN and CDR2 is FVKESK. CDR3 sequence reads: CASSQESGGASF. The CDR3 coding sequence is TGTGCCAGCAGCCAAGAGTCTGGGGGGGCCTCATTC.

This chain joins TRBV6-2 or TRBV6-3 and TRBJ2-6, with a weak D call TRBD1 (5 bases). Germline CDR1 is MNHEY and CDR2 is SVGEGT. CDR3 length equals 15 residues. V was shortened by 5 bases and J by 2 bases, with 10 bases between the two germline ends. CDR3 loop: CASSLQAAGANVLTF. CDR3 DNA: TGTGCCAGCAGTCTACAGGCGGCTGGGGCCAACGTCCTGACTTTC.

This clonotype was observed a single time. V gene TRBV5-1 combines with J gene TRBJ1-5, with no clear D. V gave up 0 bases and J gave up 0 bases, with 4 bases separating them. Looked up from germline, CDR1 is SGHRS and CDR2 is YFSETQ. The CDR3 runs to 14 residues. The CDR3 reads CASSLDNSNQPQHF. CDR3 coding DNA: TGCGCCAGCAGCTTGGATAATAGCAATCAGCCCCAGCATTTT.

CDR3 in DNA: TGTGCCAGCAGTCAGGGGTACCAGACCCAGTACTTC. Protein: CASSQGYQTQYF. The chain has TRBV11-1 and TRBJ2-5; tentatively, D is TRBD1 (6 bases). CDR3 length equals 12 residues. The germline V gene has CDR1 SGHAT and CDR2 FQDESV (reference sequence). Trimming removed 6 bases from V and 6 bases from J, with 11 bases in between.

This clonotype was recorded once. V usage is TRBV15 and J usage is TRBJ1-1; D is perhaps TRBD1 (6 bases). The CDR3 loop spans 13 amino acids. CDR1 is LNHNV and CDR2 is YYDKDF in the germline V gene (reference sequence). V gave up 11 bases and J gave up 1 base, with 14 bases separating them. In nucleotides, the CDR3 is TGTGCCGTGGGGAGACAGGAGAACACTGAAGCTTTCTTT. Protein: CAVGRQENTEAFF.

The rearrangement uses TRBV3-1 and TRBJ1-2, with D possibly being TRBD1 (5 bases). The germline gives CDR1 LGHDT, CDR2 YNNKEL (reference sequence). Trimming shortened V by 1 base and J by 8 bases, and 14 bases separated the two germline ends. The CDR3 spans 14 residues. CDR3 protein: CASSQGGWAKGYTF. CDR3 DNA sequence: TGTGCCAGCAGCCAAGGGGGGTGGGCGAAAGGCTACACCTTC.

The chain has TRBV29-1 and TRBJ1-1; D perhaps matches TRBD1 (6 bases). V dropped 4 bases and J dropped 4 bases, with 10 bases sitting between them. The length of the CDR3 is 12 residues. Germline V gives CDR1 SQVTM, CDR2 ANQGSEA. Here the CDR3 reads CSVGEGVTEAFF. For the CDR3, the DNA is TGCAGCGTTGGAGAGGGGGTCACTGAAGCTTTCTTT.